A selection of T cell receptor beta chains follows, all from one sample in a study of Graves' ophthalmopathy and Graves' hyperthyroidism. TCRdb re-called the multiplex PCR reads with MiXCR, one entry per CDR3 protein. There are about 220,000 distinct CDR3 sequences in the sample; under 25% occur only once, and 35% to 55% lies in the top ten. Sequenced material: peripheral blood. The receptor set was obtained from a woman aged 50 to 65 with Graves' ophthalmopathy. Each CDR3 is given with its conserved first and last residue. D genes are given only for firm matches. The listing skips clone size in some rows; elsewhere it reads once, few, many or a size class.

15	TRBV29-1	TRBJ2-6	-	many	CSARTESSGANVLTF	TGCAGCGCCCGGACTGAAAGCTCTGGGGCCAACGTCCTGACTTTC
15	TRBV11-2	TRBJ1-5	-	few	CASSLGVGRDQPQHF	TGTGCCAGCAGCTTAGGAGTTGGACGAGATCAGCCCCAGCATTTT
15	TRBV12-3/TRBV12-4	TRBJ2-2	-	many	CASLLSDKNTGELFF	TGTGCCAGCCTTTTGTCAGATAAGAACACCGGGGAGCTGTTTTTT
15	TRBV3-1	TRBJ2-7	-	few	CASSQGGSRSYEQYF	TGTGCCAGCAGCCAAGGAGGTTCGAGGAGCTACGAGCAGTACTTC
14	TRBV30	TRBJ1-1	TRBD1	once	CAWSLTGQGSEAFF	TGTGCCTGGAGTCTGACGGGACAGGGCTCTGAAGCTTTCTTT
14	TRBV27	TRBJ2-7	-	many	CASSPSGTSYEQYF	TGTGCCAGCAGTCCGTCCGGGACCAGCTACGAGCAGTACTTC
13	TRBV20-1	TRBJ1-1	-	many	CSAAPGLALEAFF	TGCAGTGCCGCCCCGGGACTGGCGCTTGAAGCTTTCTTT
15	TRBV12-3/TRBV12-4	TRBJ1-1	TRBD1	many	CASSLSGTANTEAFF	TGTGCCAGCAGTTTAAGTGGGACAGCGAACACTGAAGCTTTCTTT
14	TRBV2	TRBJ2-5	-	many	CASSENRRQETQYF	TGTGCCAGCAGTGAAAACAGAAGACAAGAGACCCAGTACTTC
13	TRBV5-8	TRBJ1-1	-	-	CASTPGLNTEAFF	TGTGCCAGCACCCCGGGATTGAACACTGAAGCTTTCTTT
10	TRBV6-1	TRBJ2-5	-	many	CASGIETQYF	TGTGCCAGCGGTATAGAGACCCAGTACTTC
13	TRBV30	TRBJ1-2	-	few	CASSPDPRGGYTF	TGTGCCTCCTCCCCGGACCCTAGGGGTGGCTACACCTTC
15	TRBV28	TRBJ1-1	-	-	CASSSYRELDTEAFF	TGTGCCAGCAGTTCTTACAGGGAGTTAGACACTGAAGCTTTCTTT
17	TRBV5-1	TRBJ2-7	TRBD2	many	CASSWGLAGGTAYEQYF	TGCGCCAGCAGCTGGGGACTAGCGGGAGGGACGGCCTACGAGCAGTACTTC
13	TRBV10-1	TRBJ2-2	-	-	CASSESQAGELFF	TGCGCCAGCAGTGAGTCTCAGGCCGGGGAGCTGTTTTTT
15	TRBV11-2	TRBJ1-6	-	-	CASSLRVWNNSPLHF	TGTGCCAGCAGCTTGCGGGTTTGGAATAATTCACCCCTCCACTTT
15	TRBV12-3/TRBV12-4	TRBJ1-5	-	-	CASSHSVQGNQPQRF	TGTGCCAGCAGTCACTCAGTACAGGGCAATCAGCCCCAGCGTTTT
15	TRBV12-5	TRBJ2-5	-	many	CASGLGTGKQETQYF	TGTGCTAGTGGTTTGGGGACTGGGAAGCAAGAGACCCAGTACTTC
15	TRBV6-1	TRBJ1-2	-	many	CASSRVGVGDLGYTF	TGTGCCAGCAGTAGGGTAGGGGTAGGGGACCTAGGCTACACCTTC
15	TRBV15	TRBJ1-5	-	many	CATSRDRRGNQPQHF	TGTGCCACCAGCAGAGATCGGAGGGGCAATCAGCCCCAGCATTTT
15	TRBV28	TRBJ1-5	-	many	CASSLFGQGLQPQHF	TGTGCCAGCAGTTTATTCGGTCAGGGGCTTCAGCCCCAGCATTTT
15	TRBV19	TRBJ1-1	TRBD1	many	CASSMEQGVVTEAFF	TGTGCCAGTAGTATGGAACAGGGGGTCGTCACTGAAGCTTTCTTT
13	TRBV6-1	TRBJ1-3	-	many	CASSERSGNTIYF	TGTGCCAGCAGTGAGCGCTCTGGAAACACCATATATTTT
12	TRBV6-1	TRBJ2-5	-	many	CASTSRGRTQYF	TGTGCCAGCACCTCACGGGGGCGGACCCAGTACTTC
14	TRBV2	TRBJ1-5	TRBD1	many	CASRTGMDNQPQHF	TGTGCCAGCAGGACAGGGATGGACAATCAGCCCCAGCATTTT
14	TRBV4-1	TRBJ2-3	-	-	CASSHGWARQPQYF	TGCGCCAGCAGCCACGGGTGGGCACGACAGCCCCAGTATTTT